The 31 T cell receptor beta chains presented below share a single source sample, sequenced in a study of shared clonotypes between healthy human individuals. Data came from immunoSEQ multiplex PCR; TCRdb stores just in-frame clones and leaves some out. The sample lists some 690,000 clones, 90% seen once, with 30% to 35% in the top ten. Sequenced sample: memory CD8+ T cells from PBMCs. The subset denotes: CD45RO+ cells pooled with CCR7-negative TemRA cells. The origin of the receptors is a man aged 18 to 29 in good health. Some clones in this sample may be carry-over from other donors' samples.

This chain uses TRBV11-2 with TRBJ1-2, with 7 bases aligning to TRBD1. The germline gives CDR1 SGHAT, CDR2 FQNNGV. This CDR3 has 14 residues. Trimming removed 1 base from V and 8 bases from J; junction bases left unmatched: 7. The DNA for the CDR3 is TGTGCCAGCAGCTTAGGCAGGGGGTTTGTGGGCTACACCTTC. Protein sequence: CASSLGRGFVGYTF.

The chain carries TRBV5-1 and TRBJ2-2; no reliable D call. The V gene lost 4 bases and the J gene lost 9 bases, with 4 bases spanning the gap. The CDR3 contains 10 residues. Germline CDR1 SGHRS, CDR2 YFSETQ. CDR3 region: CASSGRELFF. In DNA, the CDR3 is TGCGCCAGCAGCGGGCGGGAGCTGTTTTTT.

The V call is TRBV5-1, the J call TRBJ1-1, with a weak D call TRBD1 (5 bases). Germline V gene sequence: CDR1 SGHRS, CDR2 YFSETQ. The ends were cut back, 0 bases at V and 10 bases at J, with 7 bases in the middle. The CDR3 is made up of 11 amino acids. The CDR3 is CASSLGGGAFF. In DNA, the CDR3 is TGCGCCAGCAGCTTGGGCGGGGGAGCTTTCTTT.

The J gene is TRBJ2-7, the V gene TRBV7-8, with 14 bases identical to TRBD2. V dropped 3 bases and J dropped 6; count of bases not matched to a gene: 10. Germline-derived CDR1 and CDR2 are SGHVS and FQNEAQ. There are 17 residues in the CDR3. Written as DNA, the CDR3 is TGTGCCAGCAGCTTCTCCGTTCCGGGACTAGCGGGAGTCGAGCAGTACTTC. Its protein is CASSFSVPGLAGVEQYF.

V is TRBV27 and J is TRBJ1-5, with D perhaps matching TRBD1 (5 bases). The CDR3 covers 16 residues. Germline V gene sequence: CDR1 MNHEY, CDR2 SMNVEV (reference sequence). Trimming shortened V by 6 bases and J by 6 bases, and 21 bases separated the two germline ends. For the CDR3, the DNA is TGTGCCAGCAGCCCCTCGGGAGGGGAGGACTGTCAGCCCCAGCATTTT. Its protein is CASSPSGGEDCQPQHF.

The J gene is TRBJ2-5, the V gene TRBV7-9; D uncertain. The CDR3 length is 16 residues. Trimming left V 5 bases short and J 1 base short, with 17 bases between. Germline-derived CDR1 and CDR2 are SEHNR and FQNEAQ (reference sequence). The CDR3 coding sequence is TGTGCCAGCAGCCCCATTCTAGTCCCAATCCAAGAGACCCAGTACTTC. It is translated as CASSPILVPIQETQYF.

The chain is built from TRBV7-9 and TRBJ2-5, with D hard to call. The CDR3 spans 14 residues. Germline CDR1 and CDR2: SEHNR and FQNEAQ (reference sequence). V was clipped by 0 bases and J by 2 bases, with 7 bases between them. CDR3 protein: CASSLARKQETQYF. The CDR3 coding sequence is TGTGCCAGCAGCTTAGCGCGGAAACAAGAGACCCAGTACTTC. The whole variable domain, filled in from reference TRBV7-9 and TRBJ2-5, reads DTGVSQNPRHKITKRGQNVTFRCDPISEHNRLYWYRQTLGQGPEFLTYFQNEAQLEKSRLLSDRFSAERPKGSFSTLEIQRTEQGDSAMYLCASSLARKQETQYFGPGTRLLVL.

In this sample, this clone turned up a few times. This chain uses TRBV7-9 with TRBJ2-5; the match to TRBD1 covers 11 bases. This CDR3 contains 17 residues. The V and J ends lost 5 bases and 4 bases, in that order; junction bases with no gene match: 12. Germline values: CDR1 SEHNR, CDR2 FQNEAQ (reference sequence). This chain's CDR3 is CASSPRAGQGAGETQYF. CDR3 DNA sequence: TGTGCCAGCAGCCCCCGAGCTGGACAGGGGGCGGGAGAGACCCAGTACTTC.

J is TRBJ1-1 and V is TRBV5-4; D is unclear. The germline CDR1 and CDR2 sequences are SGHNT and YYREEE (reference sequence). The V end lost 4 bases, the J end lost 1 base, and 2 bases lay between the germline ends. The CDR3 has 11 residues. The CDR3 here is CASSGNTEAFF. The CDR3 bases are TGTGCCAGCAGCGGGAACACTGAAGCTTTCTTT.

The chain recombines TRBV28 with TRBJ1-4; 7 nucleotides agree with TRBD1. CDR3 length: 14 amino acids. Looked up from germline, CDR1 is MDHEN and CDR2 is SYDVKM. J lost 8 bases, V lost 8 bases, and 11 bases had no gene match. The CDR3 bases are TGTGCCAGCGTTCGGACAGGTGACCGGGAAAAACTGTTTTTT. Protein: CASVRTGDREKLFF.

The V gene is TRBV11-2, the J gene TRBJ1-2; D possibly corresponds to TRBD1 (6 bases). CDR1 SGHAT and CDR2 FQNNGV come from the germline V gene. Trimming cost V 5 bases and J 3 bases, with 13 bases left between them. This CDR3 is built from 14 residues. The CDR3 DNA reads TGTGCCAGCAGCCCCCGGGGGCGGTACTATGGCTACACCTTC. It yields the protein CASSPRGRYYGYTF. The complete variable domain, with remaining parts taken from reference TRBV11-2 and TRBJ1-2, reads EAGVAQSPRYKIIEKRQSVAFWCNPISGHATLYWYQQILGQGPKLLIQFQNNGVVDDSQLPKDRFSAERLKGVDSTLKIQPAKLEDSAVYLCASSPRGRYYGYTFGSGTRLTVV.

The chain combines TRBV5-1 with TRBJ2-7; 10 bases agree with TRBD2. J gave up 3 bases and V 0 bases, and 3 bases lay outside the gene matches. The CDR3 covers 15 residues. Germline CDR1 is SGHRS and CDR2 is YFSETQ. The CDR3 sequence: CASSLGPSGSYEQYF. The CDR3 region has the DNA TGCGCCAGCAGCTTGGGGCCTAGCGGGAGCTACGAGCAGTACTTC.

The V call is TRBV15, the J call TRBJ1-5; TRBD1 is a possible D gene (5 bases). CDR3 length equals 14 residues. The V end lost 8 bases, the J end lost 2 bases, and 13 bases lay between the germline ends. The germline CDR1 and CDR2 sequences are LNHNV and YYDKDF (reference sequence). The CDR3: CATGRWGGNQPQHF. DNA of the CDR3: TGTGCCACCGGGAGGTGGGGCGGCAATCAGCCCCAGCATTTT.

This clone was observed once. The CDR3 loop is CASSPRTGALETQYF. The CDR3 nucleotides are TGTGCCAGCTCACCTCGGACAGGGGCACTTGAGACCCAGTACTTC. The chain couples TRBV18 to TRBJ2-5; 9 bases align to TRBD1. V was clipped by 3 bases and J by 5 bases; unmatched bases: 7. The CDR3 sequence is 15 residues long. CDR1 is KGHSH, CDR2 LQKENI, per germline.

At least ten counts were recorded for this clone. V gene TRBV11-2 combines with J gene TRBJ1-5; a weak D match, TRBD1 (5 bases). CDR1 and CDR2 (germline): SGHAT, FQNNGV. The CDR3 covers 17 residues. The V end lost 1 base, the J end lost 4 bases, and 17 bases lay between the germline ends. The CDR3 coding sequence is TGTGCCAGCAGCTTAGTAGCAGGGAAAGGCGGTAATCAGCCCCAGCATTTT. Its protein product is CASSLVAGKGGNQPQHF.

The V call is TRBV4-1, the J call TRBJ2-1; no reliable D call. Trimming left V 0 bases short and J 5 bases short, with 8 bases between. Germline assignment: CDR1 MGHRA and CDR2 YSYEKL. CDR3 size: 14 residues. The CDR3 loop is CASSQDNLDNEQFF. Here the CDR3 DNA reads TGCGCCAGCAGCCAAGATAACTTGGACAATGAGCAGTTCTTC.

The CDR3 loop is CASSLSSAFYGYTF. In nucleotides, the CDR3 is TGTGCCAGCAGTTTATCGTCGGCTTTCTATGGCTACACCTTC. V usage is TRBV27 and J usage is TRBJ1-2, with D unclear. Looked up from germline, CDR1 is MNHEY and CDR2 is SMNVEV (reference sequence). V was trimmed by 0 bases and J by 4 bases, leaving 9 bases between them. This CDR3 contains 14 residues.

The CDR3 DNA reads TGTGCCATCAGGACCGGGATTGAGGACAGGGGGCTTGCGCCTTCCTACGAGCAGTACTTC. It is translated as CAIRTGIEDRGLAPSYEQYF. V usage is TRBV10-3 and J usage is TRBJ2-7; 11 nucleotides match TRBD1. Trimming removed 6 bases from V and 1 base from J; junction bases left unmatched: 20. Per the germline V gene, CDR1 is ENHRY and CDR2 is SYGVKD. The CDR3 runs 20 residues.

The rearrangement links TRBV10-2 to TRBJ2-7; 7 bases line up with TRBD1. Germline trimming cut 8 bases from V and 1 base from J; bases unmatched to any gene: 2. The CDR3 consists of 12 residues. Germline assignment: CDR1 WSHSY and CDR2 SAAADI. DNA for the CDR3: TGCGCCAGCCGACAGGGTTCCTACGAGCAGTACTTC. Protein sequence: CASRQGSYEQYF.

The chain couples TRBV7-6 to TRBJ2-3; D uncertain. The CDR3 is 17 amino acids. Germline CDR1 reads SGHVS; CDR2 reads FNYEAQ. Deletions cut 5 bases from V and 1 base from J, with 19 bases between. The CDR3 DNA reads TGTGCCAGCAGCCAGAGTACCAGCGTCCCTGGCACAGATACGCAGTATTTT. It is translated as CASSQSTSVPGTDTQYF.

The rearrangement uses TRBV7-9 and TRBJ2-1; D gene ambiguous. Germline V gene sequence: CDR1 SEHNR, CDR2 FQNEAQ (reference sequence). The V and J ends lost 8 bases and 8 bases respectively, with 10 bases between them. The CDR3 is 11 residues long. The CDR3 nucleotides read TGTGCCAGCGAGGTTTTCGATGAGCAGTTCTTC. Translation: CASEVFDEQFF.

J is TRBJ1-2 and V is TRBV5-1; 10 bases are shared with TRBD1. This CDR3 has 14 residues. Germline V gene sequence: CDR1 SGHRS, CDR2 YFSETQ. J gave up 4 bases and V 3 bases, and 3 bases lay outside the gene matches. CDR3 amino acids: CASSWTGGPYGYTF. CDR3 bases: TGCGCCAGCAGCTGGACAGGGGGACCCTATGGCTACACCTTC. Full variable domain (outside the CDR3, taken from reference TRBV5-1 and TRBJ1-2): KAGVTQTPRYLIKTRGQQVTLSCSPISGHRSVSWYQQTPGQGLQFLFEYFSETQRNKGNFPGRFSGRQFSNSRSEMNVSTLELGDSALYLCASSWTGGPYGYTFGSGTRLTVV.

V gene TRBV7-9 combines with J gene TRBJ2-1; no definite D call. Germline assignment: CDR1 SEHNR and CDR2 FQNEAQ (reference sequence). The V end was cut by 5 bases, the J end by 9 bases, with 11 bases between. The CDR3 covers 12 residues. For the CDR3, the DNA is TGTGCCAGCAGCCAAGGGCTTTCTGAGCAGTTCTTC. Amino acids: CASSQGLSEQFF.

The chain employs TRBV7-9 and TRBJ2-7; 7 nucleotides match TRBD1. The CDR3 consists of 14 residues. Looked up from germline, CDR1 is SEHNR and CDR2 is FQNEAQ (reference sequence). The J segment lost 4 bases and the V segment lost 4 bases, leaving 7 bases of the junction unmatched. The CDR3 region is CASSYGTENYEQYF. The CDR3 DNA follows: TGTGCCAGCAGCTACGGGACAGAGAATTACGAGCAGTACTTC.

The CDR3 nucleotides are TGTGCCAGCAGTTTATTTCAGGGGTGGCAGCCCTACGAGCAGTACTTC. This sequence encodes CASSLFQGWQPYEQYF. The chain combines TRBV28 with TRBJ2-5; possible D gene TRBD1, 6 bases. The J call could be wrong; TRBJ2-7 is a better fit for the DNA end. Per germline, CDR1 MDHEN and CDR2 SYDVKM. This CDR3 region has 16 residues.

The rearrangement joins TRBV12-2 to TRBJ2-1. TRBV12-2 corresponds to a pseudogene. The CDR3 consists of 18 residues. CDR3 loop: CASRSGPALLCSYNEQFF. DNA of the CDR3: TGTGCAAGTCGCTCCGGACCAGCGCTCCTCTGCTCCTACAATGAGCAGTTCTTC.

The CDR3 nucleotides read TGTGCCAGCAGTGGACAGCCCCGGGCCTACGAGCAGTACTTC. It encodes CASSGQPRAYEQYF. The chain carries TRBV6-4 and TRBJ2-7; tentatively, D is TRBD1 (5 bases). CDR3 length: 14 residues. CDR1 is MRHNA and CDR2 is SNTAGT in the germline V gene. V dropped 4 bases and J dropped 2 bases, with 12 bases sitting between them.

The V and J genes are TRBV27 and TRBJ1-4; 8 nucleotides match TRBD1. There are 14 residues in the CDR3. The V and J ends lost 6 bases and 7 bases, in that order; junction bases with no gene match: 7. Germline V CDR1 and CDR2: MNHEY, SMNVEV (reference sequence). For the CDR3, the DNA is TGTGCCAGCAGCCCTGACAGGGGTGGTGAAAAACTGTTTTTT. Protein sequence: CASSPDRGGEKLFF.

The chain's CDR3 is CASSEWGGTEAFF. CDR3 DNA: TGTGCCAGCAGCGAGTGGGGGGGCACTGAAGCTTTCTTT. The chain employs TRBV9 and TRBJ1-1, with a tentative D call TRBD1 (5 bases). There are 13 residues in the CDR3. Trimming pared 3 bases from V and 4 bases from J, leaving 10 bases between. The V gene's germline CDR1 is SGDLS and CDR2 YYNGEE.

The J gene is TRBJ1-3, the V gene TRBV30; weak D call: TRBD1 (5 bases). The V gene's germline CDR1 is GTSNPN and CDR2 SVGIG (reference sequence). Trimming left V 7 bases short and J 0 bases short, with 13 bases between. The CDR3 totals 14 residues. The DNA of the CDR3 is TGTGCCTTCCAACCGGGGCTCTCTGGAAACACCATATATTTT. It is translated as CAFQPGLSGNTIYF.

The chain carries TRBV28 and TRBJ2-1; 9 bases map to TRBD2. CDR3 length: 18 residues. The germline V gene encodes CDR1 MDHEN and CDR2 SYDVKM. J lost 2 bases, V lost 6 bases, and 14 bases had no gene match. The CDR3 DNA follows: TGTGCCAGCAGCGAATATAGTGCTAGCGGGACCCCCTACAATGAGCAGTTCTTC. Its protein product is CASSEYSASGTPYNEQFF.